The TCR beta chain under discussion was sequenced for a study of vaccination effects on CD4 cells after COVID-19. This CDR3 comprises 17 residues. The V end lost 0 bases, the J end lost 0 bases, and 14 bases lay between the germline ends. Germline lookup yields CDR1 SGHRS and CDR2 YFSETQ. The study's findings and limits: After vaccination, at late timepoints, clones induced by infection and by vaccine contracted markedly.

A note on this clone: Its target is unknown.

Upon completion of about 10 days in culture, CD4+ T cells were isolated. Absence of prior SARS-CoV-2 infection characterized the vaccine recipients, who showed negative nucleocapsid antibodies. The table came from immunoSEQ multiplex PCR; TCRdb's copy has only in-frame clones and leaves some out. The sample shows tens of thousands of clones, 70% to 80% of them seen only once. The TCR sequence derives from a human donor who received a COVID-19 vaccine. The sample in question was CD4+ T cells from PBMCs cultured without peptide, obtained before COVID-19 vaccination. This rearrangement joins TRBV5-1 to TRBJ2-3; D is possibly TRBD1 (5 bases). The CDR3: CASSLAPGAGSTDTQYF. The CDR3 bases are TGCGCCAGCAGCTTGGCCCCTGGGGCAGGAAGCACAGATACGCAGTATTTT.